This TCR beta chain was identified in a study of T cell responses to AZD1222 COVID-19 vaccine. The data were produced by immunoSEQ multiplex PCR, yet TCRdb's version contains in-frame clones alone and is incomplete. The sample yields 15,000 to 20,000 clones, roughly 76% seen once. Germline V lookup: CDR1 MNHEY, CDR2 SVGAGI. V was pared by 0 bases and J by 4 bases, with 11 bases between. CDR3 length: 15 amino acids. Sequences were derived from peripheral blood, sampled 28 days after the second AZD1222 dose. The receptor was isolated from an adult who received the AZD1222 COVID-19 vaccine. The chain recombines TRBV6-5 with TRBJ2-3; tentatively, D is TRBD2 (5 bases). The CDR3 loop reads CASSYSEGVADTQYF. In DNA form, the CDR3 reads TGTGCCAGCAGTTACTCCGAGGGAGTTGCAGATACGCAGTATTTT.